Each of the 8 T cell receptor beta chains below was sequenced from the same sample in a study of regulatory T cells in long-lasting Graves disease. Time point described: newly diagnosed GD, antithyroid drugs for less than 3 months. Extracted RNA from PBMCs served as the source of the TCR library. For TCR beta, libraries came from iRepertoire HTBI primers and Arm-PCR of CDR3 regions. TCRdb fed the multiplex PCR reads into MiXCR, producing one record per CDR3 protein. This repertoire shows more than 350,000 distinct CDR3 sequences, more than 13% found once; its top ten account for over 15%. The data also belong to a second study, concerning T cells in Graves' hyperthyroidism and ophthalmopathy.

Material: peripheral blood mononuclear cells (PBMCs), obtained at new diagnosis, from a patient treated with antithyroid drugs. The receptor source for this set is a woman in her 30s with Graves disease.

This clonotype was detected ten times or more. The V call is TRBV5-1, the J call TRBJ2-2; D remains unclear. This CDR3 is built from 14 residues. CDR1 SGHRS and CDR2 YFSETQ come from the germline V gene. Trimming cost V 0 bases and J 1 base, with 4 bases left between them. The CDR3 is CASSLDGNTGELFF. CDR3 DNA sequence: TGCGCCAGCAGCTTGGACGGGAACACCGGGGAGCTGTTTTTT.

Regarding this clonotype: A much larger clone differs by one base, so this may be a read error. The V and J genes are TRBV28 and TRBJ2-5, with 15 nucleotides matching TRBD2. V shed 5 bases, J shed 1 base, and the junction held 8 bases outside the gene matches. Germline CDR1 is MDHEN and CDR2 is SYDVKM. The CDR3 is 18 residues long. The CDR3 reads CASSDRGLAGGPQETQYF. CDR3 bases: TGTGCCAGCAGTGATAGAGGACTAGCGGGAGGGCCCCAAGAGACCCAGTACTTC.

This clonotype was picked up a small number of times. The chain joins TRBV5-6 to TRBJ2-7; D gene uncertain. V gave up 4 bases and J gave up 2 bases, with 10 bases separating them. CDR3 length equals 13 residues. Looked up from germline, CDR1 is SGHDT and CDR2 is YYEEEE. CDR3 in amino acids: CASSLDAPYEQYF. CDR3 nucleotides: TGTGCCAGCAGCCTCGACGCCCCCTACGAGCAGTACTTC. Using reference TRBV5-6 and TRBJ2-7 for the parts outside the CDR3, the full variable domain is DAGVTQSPTHLIKTRGQQVTLRCSPKSGHDTVSWYQQALGQGPQFIFQYYEEEERQRGNFPDRFSGHQFPNYSSELNVNALLLGDSALYLCASSLDAPYEQYFGPGTRLTVT.

This clonotype was seen repeatedly, ten times or more. The J gene is TRBJ2-5, the V gene TRBV27; 9 nucleotides align to TRBD1. CDR1 and CDR2 (germline): MNHEY, SMNVEV (reference sequence). The CDR3 has 15 amino acids. V was clipped by 8 bases and J by 5 bases; unmatched bases: 12. The DNA of the CDR3 is TGTGCCAGCGAGTGGACAGGGGTTCTCGGCGAGACCCAGTACTTC. Amino acid sequence: CASEWTGVLGETQYF.

This chain links TRBV27 with TRBJ1-6; the D gene is possibly TRBD1 (5 bases). Germline V lookup: CDR1 MNHEY, CDR2 SMNVEV (reference sequence). V shed 2 bases and J shed 7 bases, with 15 bases lying between them. The CDR3 covers 16 residues. CDR3 amino acids: CASSLSFRARNSPLHF. CDR3 nucleotides: TGTGCCAGCAGTTTAAGTTTCAGGGCACGAAATTCACCCCTCCACTTT.

About this clonotype: Possible read error: a much larger clone is one base away. CDR3 nucleotide sequence: TGTGCCAGCAGCTTAGAACTAGCGGGAGGCCAGCTCTTC. It yields the protein CASSLELAGGQLF. J is TRBJ2-1 and V is TRBV11-2; 12 nucleotides line up with TRBD2. This CDR3 comprises 13 residues. The V gene's germline CDR1 is SGHAT and CDR2 FQNNGV.

There are many counts of this clonotype. The rearrangement joins TRBV5-1 to TRBJ2-5, with D tentatively TRBD1 (6 bases). Trimming stripped 7 bases from V and 5 bases from J, with 12 bases between. In germline, CDR1 is SGHRS, CDR2 YFSETQ. The CDR3 length is 12 residues. The CDR3 here is CASQQGMETQYF. Written as DNA, the CDR3 is TGCGCCAGCCAACAGGGCATGGAGACCCAGTACTTC.

This clonotype was seen at least ten times. CDR3 residues: CATSGLSSASSYNEQFF. The CDR3 nucleotides read TGTGCCACCAGTGGCCTATCTAGCGCCAGCTCCTACAATGAGCAGTTCTTC. The rearrangement joins TRBV24-1 to TRBJ2-1; possibly TRBD2 for D (6 bases). CDR1 and CDR2 from the germline V gene are KGHDR and SFDVKD. Between the trimmed V and J ends, which lost 5 bases and 0 bases, there was a span of 16 bases. The CDR3 spans 17 residues.